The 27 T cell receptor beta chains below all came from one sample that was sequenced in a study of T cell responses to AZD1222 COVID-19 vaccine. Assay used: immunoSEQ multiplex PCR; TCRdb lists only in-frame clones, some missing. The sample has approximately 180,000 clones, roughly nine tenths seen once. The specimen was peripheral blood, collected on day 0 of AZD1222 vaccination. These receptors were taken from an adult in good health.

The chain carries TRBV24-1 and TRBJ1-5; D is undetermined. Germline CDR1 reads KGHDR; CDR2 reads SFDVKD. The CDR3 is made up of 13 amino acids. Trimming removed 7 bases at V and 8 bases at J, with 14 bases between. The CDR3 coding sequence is TGTGCCACCAGCGGGCCCTCCGGGGAGCCCCAGCATTTT. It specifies CATSGPSGEPQHF.

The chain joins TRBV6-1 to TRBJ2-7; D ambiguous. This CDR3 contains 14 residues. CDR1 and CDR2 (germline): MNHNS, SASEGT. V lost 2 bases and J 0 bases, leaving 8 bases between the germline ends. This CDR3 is CASSESPGSYEQYF. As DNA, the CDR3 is TGTGCCAGCAGTGAAAGCCCGGGCTCCTACGAGCAGTACTTC.

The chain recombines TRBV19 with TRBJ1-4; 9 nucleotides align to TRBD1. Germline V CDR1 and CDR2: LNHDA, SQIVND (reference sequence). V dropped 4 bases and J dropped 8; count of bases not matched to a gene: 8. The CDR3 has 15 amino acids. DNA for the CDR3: TGTGCCAGTAGTAACTCTGAACAGGGGGCCGAAAAACTGTTTTTT. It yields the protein CASSNSEQGAEKLFF.

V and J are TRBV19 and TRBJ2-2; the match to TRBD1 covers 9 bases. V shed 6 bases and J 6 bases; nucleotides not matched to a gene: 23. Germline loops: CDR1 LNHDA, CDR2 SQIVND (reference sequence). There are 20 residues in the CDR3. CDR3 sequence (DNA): TGTGCCAGTAGCCTTACCGGGACAGGGTTTGGACTAGGGTTACCCGGGGAGCTGTTTTTT. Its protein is CASSLTGTGFGLGLPGELFF. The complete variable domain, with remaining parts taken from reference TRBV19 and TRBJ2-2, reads DGGITQSPKYLFRKEGQNVTLSCEQNLNHDAMYWYRQDPGQGLRLIYYSQIVNDFQKGDIAEGYSVSREKKESFPLTVTSAQKNPTAFYLCASSLTGTGFGLGLPGELFFGEGSRLTVL.

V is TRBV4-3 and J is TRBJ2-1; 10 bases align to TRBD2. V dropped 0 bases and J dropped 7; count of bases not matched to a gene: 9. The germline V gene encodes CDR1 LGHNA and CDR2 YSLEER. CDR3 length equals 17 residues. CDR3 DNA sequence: TGCGCCAGCAGCCAAGAGTGGTCGCTAGCGGGAGTGAATGAGCAGTTCTTC. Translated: CASSQEWSLAGVNEQFF.

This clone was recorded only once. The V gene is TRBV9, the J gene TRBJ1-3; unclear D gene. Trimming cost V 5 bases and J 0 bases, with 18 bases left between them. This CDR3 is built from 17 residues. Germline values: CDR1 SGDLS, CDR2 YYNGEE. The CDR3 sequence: CASRHRLSNFSGNTIYF. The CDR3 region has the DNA TGTGCCAGCAGACATAGACTGAGTAACTTCTCTGGAAACACCATATATTTT.

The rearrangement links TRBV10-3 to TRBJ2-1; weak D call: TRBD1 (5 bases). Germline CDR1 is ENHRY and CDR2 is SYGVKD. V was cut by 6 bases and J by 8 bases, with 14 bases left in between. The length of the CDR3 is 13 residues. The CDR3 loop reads CAIRPAKGDEQFF. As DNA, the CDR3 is TGTGCCATCAGGCCAGCAAAAGGGGATGAGCAGTTCTTC.

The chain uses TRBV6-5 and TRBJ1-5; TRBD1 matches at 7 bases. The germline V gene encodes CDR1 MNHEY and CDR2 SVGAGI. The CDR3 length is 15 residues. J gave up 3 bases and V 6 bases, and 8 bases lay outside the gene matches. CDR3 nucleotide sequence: TGTGCCAGCAGACGGGTCGGGACAGACAATCAGCCCCAGCATTTT. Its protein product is CASRRVGTDNQPQHF.

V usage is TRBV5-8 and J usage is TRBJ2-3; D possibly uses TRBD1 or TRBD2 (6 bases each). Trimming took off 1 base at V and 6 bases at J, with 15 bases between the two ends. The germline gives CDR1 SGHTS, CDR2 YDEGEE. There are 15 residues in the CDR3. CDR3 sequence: CASSLLGGSADTQYF. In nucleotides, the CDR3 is TGTGCCAGCAGCTTGTTGGGGGGCAGTGCGGATACGCAGTATTTT.

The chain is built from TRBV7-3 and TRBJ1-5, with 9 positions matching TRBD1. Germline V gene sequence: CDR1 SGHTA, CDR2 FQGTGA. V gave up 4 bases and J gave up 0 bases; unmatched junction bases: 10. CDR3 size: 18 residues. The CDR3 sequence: CASSCPGQGKYSNQPQHF. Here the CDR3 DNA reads TGTGCCAGCAGCTGCCCGGGACAGGGCAAGTATAGCAATCAGCCCCAGCATTTT.

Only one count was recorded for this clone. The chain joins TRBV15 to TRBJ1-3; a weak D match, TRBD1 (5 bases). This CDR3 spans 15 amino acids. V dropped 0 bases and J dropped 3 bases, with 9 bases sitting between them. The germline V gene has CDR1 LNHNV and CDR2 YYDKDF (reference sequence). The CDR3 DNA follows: TGTGCCACCAGCAGAGATAATGGGGGTGGAAACACCATATATTTT. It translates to CATSRDNGGGNTIYF.

CDR3 DNA sequence: TGTGCCAGCAGCTTGGTGGGGTGGGGTTCACCCCTCCACTTT. Translated, it gives CASSLVGWGSPLHF. This chain uses TRBV5-5 with TRBJ1-6; D remains ambiguous. Trimming shortened V by 0 bases and J by 9 bases, and 10 bases separated the two germline ends. Germline assignment: CDR1 SGHKS and CDR2 YYEKEE (reference sequence). The CDR3 runs 14 residues.

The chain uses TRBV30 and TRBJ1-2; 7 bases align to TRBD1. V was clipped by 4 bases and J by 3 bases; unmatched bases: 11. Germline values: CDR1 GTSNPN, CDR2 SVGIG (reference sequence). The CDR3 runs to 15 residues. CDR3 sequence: CAWTPFSGTDYGYTF. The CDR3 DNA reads TGTGCCTGGACCCCTTTCTCCGGGACAGACTATGGCTACACCTTC.

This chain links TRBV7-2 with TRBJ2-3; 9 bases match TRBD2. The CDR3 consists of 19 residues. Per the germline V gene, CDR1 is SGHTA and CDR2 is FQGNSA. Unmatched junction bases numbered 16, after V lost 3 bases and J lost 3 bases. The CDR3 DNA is TGTGCCAGCAGCTTTAGTTTTCGCCCGGCGGGAGGGCGTACAGATACGCAGTATTTT. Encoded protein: CASSFSFRPAGGRTDTQYF.

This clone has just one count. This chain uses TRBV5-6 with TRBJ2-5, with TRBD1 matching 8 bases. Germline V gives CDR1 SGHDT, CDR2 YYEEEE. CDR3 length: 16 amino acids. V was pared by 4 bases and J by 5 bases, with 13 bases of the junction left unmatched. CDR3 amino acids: CASSIVTGAGAETQYF. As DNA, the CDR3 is TGTGCCAGCAGCATCGTGACAGGGGCAGGGGCGGAGACCCAGTACTTC.

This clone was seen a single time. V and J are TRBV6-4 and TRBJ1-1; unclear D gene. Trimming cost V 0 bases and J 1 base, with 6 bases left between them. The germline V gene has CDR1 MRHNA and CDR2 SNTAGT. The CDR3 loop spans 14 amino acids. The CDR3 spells CASSDSNRNTEAFF. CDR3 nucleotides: TGTGCCAGCAGTGACTCGAACAGGAACACTGAAGCTTTCTTT.

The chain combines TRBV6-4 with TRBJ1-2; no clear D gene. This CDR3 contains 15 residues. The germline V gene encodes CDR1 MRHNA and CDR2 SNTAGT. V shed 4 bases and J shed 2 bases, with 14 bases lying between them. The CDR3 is CASSAGISGNYGYTF. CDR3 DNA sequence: TGTGCCAGCAGTGCGGGGATATCGGGGAACTATGGCTACACCTTC.

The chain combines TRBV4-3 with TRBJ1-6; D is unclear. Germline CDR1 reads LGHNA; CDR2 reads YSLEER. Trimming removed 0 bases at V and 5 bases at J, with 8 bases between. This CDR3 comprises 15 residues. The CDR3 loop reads CASSQDPRDNSPLHF. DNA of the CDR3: TGCGCCAGCAGCCAAGATCCACGGGATAATTCACCCCTCCACTTT.

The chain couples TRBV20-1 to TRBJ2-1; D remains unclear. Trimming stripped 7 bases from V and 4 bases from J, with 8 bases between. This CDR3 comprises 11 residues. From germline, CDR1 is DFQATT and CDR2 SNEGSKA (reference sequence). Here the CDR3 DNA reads TGCAGTGGAGGAGAGTACAATGAGCAGTTCTTC. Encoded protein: CSGGEYNEQFF.

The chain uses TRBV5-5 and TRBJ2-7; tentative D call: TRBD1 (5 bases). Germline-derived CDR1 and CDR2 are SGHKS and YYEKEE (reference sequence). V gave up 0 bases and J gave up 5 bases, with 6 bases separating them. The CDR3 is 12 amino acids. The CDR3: CASSLAGNEQYV. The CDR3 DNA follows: TGTGCCAGCAGCTTGGCAGGGAACGAGCAGTACGTC.

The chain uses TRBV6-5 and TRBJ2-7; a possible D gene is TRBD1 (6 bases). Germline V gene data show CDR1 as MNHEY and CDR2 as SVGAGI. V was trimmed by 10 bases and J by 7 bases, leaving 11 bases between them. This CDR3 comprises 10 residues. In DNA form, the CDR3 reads TGTGCCACCGGGACAATAGAGCAGTACGTC. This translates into CATGTIEQYV.

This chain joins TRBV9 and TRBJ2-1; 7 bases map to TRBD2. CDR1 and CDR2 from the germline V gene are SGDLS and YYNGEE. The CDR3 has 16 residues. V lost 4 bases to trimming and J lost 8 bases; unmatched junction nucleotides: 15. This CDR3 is CASSSRHRGDGYEQFF. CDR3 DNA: TGTGCCAGCAGCTCCCGACATCGGGGGGATGGATATGAGCAGTTCTTC.

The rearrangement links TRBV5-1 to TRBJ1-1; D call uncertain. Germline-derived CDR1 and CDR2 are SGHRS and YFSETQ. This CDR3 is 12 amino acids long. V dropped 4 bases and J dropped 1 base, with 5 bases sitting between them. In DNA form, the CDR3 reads TGCGCCAGCAGCCACGGGAACACTGAAGCTTTCTTT. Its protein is CASSHGNTEAFF.

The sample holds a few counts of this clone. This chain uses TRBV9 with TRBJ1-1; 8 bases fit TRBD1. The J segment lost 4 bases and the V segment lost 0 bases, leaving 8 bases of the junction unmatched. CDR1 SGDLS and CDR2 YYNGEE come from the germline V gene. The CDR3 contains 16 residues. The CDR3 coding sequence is TGTGCCAGCAGCGTAGGGAGGCAGGGGGCAGGCACTGAAGCTTTCTTT. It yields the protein CASSVGRQGAGTEAFF.

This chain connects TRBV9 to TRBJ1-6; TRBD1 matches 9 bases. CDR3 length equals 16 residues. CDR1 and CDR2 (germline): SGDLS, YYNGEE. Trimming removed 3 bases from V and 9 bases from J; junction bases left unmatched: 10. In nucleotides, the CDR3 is TGTGCCAGCAGCGAGGCGCTGGGACAGGGAGGTTCACCCCTCCACTTT. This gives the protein CASSEALGQGGSPLHF.

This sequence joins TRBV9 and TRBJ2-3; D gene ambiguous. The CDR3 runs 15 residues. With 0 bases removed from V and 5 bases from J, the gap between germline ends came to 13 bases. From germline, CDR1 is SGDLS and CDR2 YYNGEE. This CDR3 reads CASSVGSGLKDTQYF. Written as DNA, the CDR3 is TGTGCCAGCAGCGTAGGGTCGGGTTTAAAAGATACGCAGTATTTT.

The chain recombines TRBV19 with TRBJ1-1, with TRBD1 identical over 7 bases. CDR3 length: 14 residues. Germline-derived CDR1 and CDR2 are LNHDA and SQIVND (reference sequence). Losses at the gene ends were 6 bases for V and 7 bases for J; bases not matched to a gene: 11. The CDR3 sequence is CASSLGQVEGEAFF. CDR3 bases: TGTGCCAGTAGCCTAGGACAGGTTGAAGGTGAAGCTTTCTTT.